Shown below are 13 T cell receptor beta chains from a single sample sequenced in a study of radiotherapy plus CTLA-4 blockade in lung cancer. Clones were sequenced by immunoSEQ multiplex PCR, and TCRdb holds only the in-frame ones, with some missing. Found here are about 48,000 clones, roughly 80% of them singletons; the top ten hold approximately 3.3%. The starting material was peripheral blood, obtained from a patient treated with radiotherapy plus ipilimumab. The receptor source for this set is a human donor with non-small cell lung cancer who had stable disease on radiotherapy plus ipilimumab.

The CDR3 sequence: CASSLAESYNEQFF. Written as DNA, the CDR3 is TGTGCCAGTAGCCTAGCGGAGTCCTACAATGAGCAGTTCTTC. The rearrangement links TRBV19 to TRBJ2-1, with 7 bases aligning to TRBD2. The V and J ends lost 6 bases and 1 base, in that order; junction bases with no gene match: 3. The CDR3 totals 14 residues. Germline V CDR1 and CDR2: LNHDA, SQIVND (reference sequence). The variable domain in full, completed from reference TRBV19 and TRBJ2-1, reads DGGITQSPKYLFRKEGQNVTLSCEQNLNHDAMYWYRQDPGQGLRLIYYSQIVNDFQKGDIAEGYSVSREKKESFPLTVTSAQKNPTAFYLCASSLAESYNEQFFGPGTRLTVL.

The CDR3 DNA sequence: TGTGCCAGCAGCTTCCAGGGGAAGGGGACTGAAGCTTTCTTT. This sequence encodes CASSFQGKGTEAFF. The V gene is TRBV7-2, the J gene TRBJ1-1; possible D gene TRBD1, 6 bases. Germline V lookup: CDR1 SGHTA, CDR2 FQGNSA. This CDR3 comprises 14 residues. The ends were cut back, 3 bases at V and 5 bases at J, with 13 bases in the middle.

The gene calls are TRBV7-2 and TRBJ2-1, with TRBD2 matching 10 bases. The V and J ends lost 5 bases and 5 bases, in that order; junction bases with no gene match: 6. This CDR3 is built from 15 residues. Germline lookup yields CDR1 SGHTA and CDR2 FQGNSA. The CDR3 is CASSLGLANHNEQFF. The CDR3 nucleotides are TGTGCCAGCAGCCTGGGACTAGCGAACCACAATGAGCAGTTCTTC. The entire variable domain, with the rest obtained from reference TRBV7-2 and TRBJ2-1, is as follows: GAGVSQSPSNKVTEKGKDVELRCDPISGHTALYWYRQSLGQGLEFLIYFQGNSAPDKSGLPSDRFSAERTGGSVSTLTIQRTQQEDSAVYLCASSLGLANHNEQFFGPGTRLTVL.

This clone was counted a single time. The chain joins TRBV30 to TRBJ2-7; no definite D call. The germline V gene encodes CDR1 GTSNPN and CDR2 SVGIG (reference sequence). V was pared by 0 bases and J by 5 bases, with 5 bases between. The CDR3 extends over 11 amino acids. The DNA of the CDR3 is TGTGCCTGGAGTGTCACGGACGAGCAGTACTTC. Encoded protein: CAWSVTDEQYF.

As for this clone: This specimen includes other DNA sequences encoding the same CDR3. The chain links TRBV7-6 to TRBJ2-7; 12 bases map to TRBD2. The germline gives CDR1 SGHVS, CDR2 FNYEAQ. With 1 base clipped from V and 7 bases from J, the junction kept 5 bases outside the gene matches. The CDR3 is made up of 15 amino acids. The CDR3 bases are TGTGCCAGCAGCTTAGGGACTAGCGGGGATGGTGAGCAGTACTTC. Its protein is CASSLGTSGDGEQYF.

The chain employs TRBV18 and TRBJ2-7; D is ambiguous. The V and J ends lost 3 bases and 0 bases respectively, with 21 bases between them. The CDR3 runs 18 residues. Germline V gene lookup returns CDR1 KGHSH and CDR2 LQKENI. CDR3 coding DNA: TGTGCCAGCTCACCCACATTTCTTGGAGAAAGAAGCTCCTACGAGCAGTACTTC. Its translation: CASSPTFLGERSSYEQYF.

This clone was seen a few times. CDR3 sequence: CASNPAHRDNQPQHF. The CDR3 coding sequence is TGTGCCAGCAACCCGGCCCATCGGGACAATCAGCCCCAGCATTTT. The chain employs TRBV6-4 and TRBJ1-5; D uncertain. CDR3 length equals 15 residues. Germline V gives CDR1 MRHNA, CDR2 SNTAGT. Trimming shortened V by 7 bases and J by 3 bases, and 16 bases separated the two germline ends.

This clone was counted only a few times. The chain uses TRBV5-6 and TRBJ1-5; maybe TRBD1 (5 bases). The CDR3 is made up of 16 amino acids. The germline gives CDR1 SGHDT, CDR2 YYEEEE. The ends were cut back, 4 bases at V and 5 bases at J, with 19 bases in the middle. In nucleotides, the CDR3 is TGTGCCAGCAGCCTCGGCGGACCGCGGGGCGATCAGCCCCAGCATTTT. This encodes CASSLGGPRGDQPQHF.

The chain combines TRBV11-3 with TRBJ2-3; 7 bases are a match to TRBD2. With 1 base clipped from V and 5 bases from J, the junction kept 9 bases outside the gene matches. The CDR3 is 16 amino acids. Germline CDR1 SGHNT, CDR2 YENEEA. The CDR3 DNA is TGTGCCAGCAGCTTAGCGATCGGGAGGTCCGGAGATACGCAGTATTTT. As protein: CASSLAIGRSGDTQYF.

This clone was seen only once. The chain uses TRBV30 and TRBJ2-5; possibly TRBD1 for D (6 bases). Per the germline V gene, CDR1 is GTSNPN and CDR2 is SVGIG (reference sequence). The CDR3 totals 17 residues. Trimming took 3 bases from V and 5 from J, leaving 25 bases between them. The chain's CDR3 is CAWSTSRTAGPWETQYF. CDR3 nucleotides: TGTGCCTGGAGCACGTCGAGGACAGCCGGACCTTGGGAGACCCAGTACTTC.

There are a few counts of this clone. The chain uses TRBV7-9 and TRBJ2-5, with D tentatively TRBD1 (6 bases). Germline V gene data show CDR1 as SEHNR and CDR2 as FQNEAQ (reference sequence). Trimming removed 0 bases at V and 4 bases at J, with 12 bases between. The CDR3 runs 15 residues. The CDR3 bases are TGTGCCAGCAGCTTAGCGAGGCCAGGGGCAGAGACCCAGTACTTC. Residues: CASSLARPGAETQYF.

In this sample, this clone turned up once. For the CDR3, the DNA is TGTGCCTGGAGTGGGACAGGGGTAGGGTACGAGCAGTACTTC. This sequence encodes CAWSGTGVGYEQYF. The rearrangement joins TRBV30 to TRBJ2-7; 9 bases agree with TRBD1. CDR1 is GTSNPN and CDR2 is SVGIG in the germline V gene (reference sequence). The length of the CDR3 is 14 residues. With 1 base clipped from V and 4 bases from J, the junction kept 5 bases outside the gene matches.

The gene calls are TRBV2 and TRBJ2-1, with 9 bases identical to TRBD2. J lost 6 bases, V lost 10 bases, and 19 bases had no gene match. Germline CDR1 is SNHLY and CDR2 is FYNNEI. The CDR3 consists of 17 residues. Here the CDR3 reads CATRGGLSGRVSNEQFF. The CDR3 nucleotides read TGTGCCACCCGGGGAGGGCTTAGCGGGAGAGTGAGCAATGAGCAGTTCTTC.